This TCR beta chain was recovered during a study of T cell responses to AZD1222 COVID-19 vaccine. Repertoires were generated with immunoSEQ multiplex PCR, while TCRdb's copy carries only in-frame clones and drops some. The data show about 170,000 clones, with 85% to 95% seen just once and around 4% held by the top ten. Notes on the study in general: Donors in the cohort were predominantly white British and more often female, and clonal diversity was possibly underestimated.

In the case of this clone: Its cognate antigen is unknown.

The TCR originated in an adult in good health. Sequences were derived from peripheral blood, sampled on day 0 of AZD1222 vaccination.

The CDR3: CASRSGAGGYEQYF. The CDR3, as DNA: TGTGCCAGCAGGTCAGGGGCGGGAGGGTACGAGCAGTACTTC. This sequence joins TRBV6-6 and TRBJ2-7; 9 bases map to TRBD2. This CDR3 contains 14 residues. Germline-derived CDR1 and CDR2 are MNHNY and SVGAGI (reference sequence). J gave up 4 bases and V 6 bases, and 7 bases lay outside the gene matches.